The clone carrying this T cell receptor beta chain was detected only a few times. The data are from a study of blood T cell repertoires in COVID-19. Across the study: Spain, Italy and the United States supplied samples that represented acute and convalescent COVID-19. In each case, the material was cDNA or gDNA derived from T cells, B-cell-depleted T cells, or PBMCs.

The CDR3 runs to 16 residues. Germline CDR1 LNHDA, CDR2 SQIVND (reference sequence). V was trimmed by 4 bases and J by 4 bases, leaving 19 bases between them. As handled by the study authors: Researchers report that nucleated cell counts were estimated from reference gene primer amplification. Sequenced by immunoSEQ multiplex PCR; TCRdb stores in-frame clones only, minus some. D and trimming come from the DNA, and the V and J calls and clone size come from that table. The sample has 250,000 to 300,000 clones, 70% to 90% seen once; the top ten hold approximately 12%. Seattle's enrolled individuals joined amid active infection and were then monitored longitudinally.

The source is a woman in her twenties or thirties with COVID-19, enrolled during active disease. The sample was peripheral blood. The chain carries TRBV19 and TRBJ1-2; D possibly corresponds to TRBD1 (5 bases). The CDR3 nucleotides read TGTGCCAGTAGTACTTACTCTCGGGGGGGGTCCTATGGCTACACCTTC. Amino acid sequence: CASSTYSRGGSYGYTF. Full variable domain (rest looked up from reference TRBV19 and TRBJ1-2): DGGITQSPKYLFRKEGQNVTLSCEQNLNHDAMYWYRQDPGQGLRLIYYSQIVNDFQKGDIAEGYSVSREKKESFPLTVTSAQKNPTAFYLCASSTYSRGGSYGYTFGSGTRLTVV.